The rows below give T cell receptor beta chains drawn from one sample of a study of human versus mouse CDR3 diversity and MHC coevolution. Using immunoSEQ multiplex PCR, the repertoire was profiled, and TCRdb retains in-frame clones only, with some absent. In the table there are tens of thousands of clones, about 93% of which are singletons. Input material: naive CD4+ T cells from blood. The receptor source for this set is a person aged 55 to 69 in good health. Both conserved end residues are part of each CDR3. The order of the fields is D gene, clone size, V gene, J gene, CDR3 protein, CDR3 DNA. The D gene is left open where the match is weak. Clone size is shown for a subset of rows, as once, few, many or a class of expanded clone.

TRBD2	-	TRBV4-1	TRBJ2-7	CASSLASSRRVATSGRFYEQYF	TGCGCCAGCAGCCTAGCATCGTCACGAAGGGTCGCTACTAGCGGAAGGTTCTACGAGCAGTACTTC
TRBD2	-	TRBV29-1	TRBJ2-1	CSVERAGGEAQFF	TGCAGCGTTGAACGAGCGGGAGGAGAGGCGCAGTTCTTC
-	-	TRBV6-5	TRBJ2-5	CASSRQQETQYF	TGTGCCAGCAGCCGACAGCAAGAGACCCAGTACTTC
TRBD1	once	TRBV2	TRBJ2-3	CASSSDRGTDTQYF	TGTGCCAGCAGTTCTGACAGGGGGACAGATACGCAGTATTTT
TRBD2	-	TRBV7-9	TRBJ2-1	CASSPLAGGHEQFF	TGTGCCAGCAGCCCCTTAGCGGGAGGGCATGAGCAGTTCTTC
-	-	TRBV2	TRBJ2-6	CASDISGANVLTF	TGTGCCAGCGACATCTCTGGGGCCAACGTCCTGACTTTC
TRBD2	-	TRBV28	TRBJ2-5	CATGEGETQYF	TGTGCCACGGGGGAGGGCGAGACCCAGTACTTC
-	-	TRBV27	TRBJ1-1	CASSNRVGTEAFF	TGTGCCAGCAGTAACAGGGTTGGGACTGAAGCTTTCTTT
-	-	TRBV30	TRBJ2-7	CAWSAGRSYEQYF	TGTGCCTGGAGTGCCGGCAGGTCCTACGAGCAGTACTTC
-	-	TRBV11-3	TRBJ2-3	CASSSSTSTDTQYF	TGTGCCAGCAGCTCCTCGACTAGCACAGATACGCAGTATTTT
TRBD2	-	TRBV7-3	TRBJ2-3	CASSATSGSTDTQYF	TGTGCCAGCAGCGCCACTAGCGGCAGCACAGATACGCAGTATTTT
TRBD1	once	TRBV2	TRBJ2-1	CASSVPGQGTYNEQFF	TGTGCCAGCAGTGTCCCGGGACAGGGCACCTACAATGAGCAGTTCTTC
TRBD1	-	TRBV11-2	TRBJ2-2	CASSPPDRVTGELFF	TGTGCCAGCAGCCCCCCAGACAGGGTTACCGGGGAGCTGTTTTTT
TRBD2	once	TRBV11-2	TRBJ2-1	CASSPPGLAGYNEQFF	TGTGCCAGCAGCCCCCCGGGACTAGCGGGATACAATGAGCAGTTCTTC
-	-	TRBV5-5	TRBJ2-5	CASSLWAGQETQYF	TGTGCCAGCAGCTTGTGGGCAGGCCAAGAGACCCAGTACTTC
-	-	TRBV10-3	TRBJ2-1	CAISAVNRQDNEQFF	TGTGCCATCAGTGCCGTGAATCGACAGGATAATGAGCAGTTCTTC
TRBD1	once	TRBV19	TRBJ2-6	CASSIPTGQGLASGANVLTF	TGTGCCAGTAGTATCCCGACGGGACAGGGGTTAGCCTCTGGGGCCAACGTCCTGACTTTC
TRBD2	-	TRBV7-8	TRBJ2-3	CASSLWTSGSVGRDTQYF	TGTGCCAGCAGCTTATGGACTAGCGGGAGTGTAGGTAGAGATACGCAGTATTTT
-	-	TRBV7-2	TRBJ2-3	CASSLALAESTDTQYF	TGTGCCAGCAGCTTAGCGTTAGCGGAAAGCACAGATACGCAGTATTTT
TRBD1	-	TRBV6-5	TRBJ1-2	CASRERTGVYGYTF	TGTGCCAGCCGGGAACGGACAGGGGTCTATGGCTACACCTTC
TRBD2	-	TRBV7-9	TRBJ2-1	CASSLRGTSVGEQFF	TGTGCCAGCAGCTTAAGGGGGACTAGCGTGGGTGAGCAGTTCTTC
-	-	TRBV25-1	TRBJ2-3	CASSLTESTDTQYF	TGTGCCAGCAGTTTGACAGAGAGCACAGATACGCAGTATTTT
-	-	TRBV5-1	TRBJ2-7	CASSDQPQGSSYEQYF	TGCGCCAGCAGCGATCAACCCCAGGGGAGCTCCTACGAGCAGTACTTC
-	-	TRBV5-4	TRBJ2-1	CASSLRADYNEQFF	TGTGCCAGCAGCTTGAGAGCGGACTACAATGAGCAGTTCTTC
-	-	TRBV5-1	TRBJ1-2	CASSLVDSDYGYTF	TGCGCCAGCAGCTTGGTTGACAGCGACTATGGCTACACCTTC
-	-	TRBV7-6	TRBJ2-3	CASSLAPEGTDTQYF	TGTGCCAGCAGCTTAGCACCCGAGGGCACAGATACGCAGTATTTT
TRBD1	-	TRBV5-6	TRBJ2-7	CASRHTTRGSYEQYF	TGTGCCAGCAGACACACGACCAGGGGGTCCTACGAGCAGTACTTC
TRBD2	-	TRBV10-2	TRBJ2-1	CASNREASYNEQFF	TGCGCCAGCAACCGGGAGGCCTCCTACAATGAGCAGTTCTTC